Sequencing of this T cell receptor beta chain was carried out in a study of response to subunit inactivated influenza vaccine (dated by TCRdb to the late 2010s). Concerning the study at large: Deep quantitative profiling of the T cell receptor repertoire was used in the study to follow responses to a trivalent subunit inactivated influenza vaccine. Overall study results and their limits: The authors suggested that each seasonal influenza vaccination may recruit only a limited number of new T cells.

The library was made by RT-PCR. The instrument given in TCRdb is Illumina HiSeq 2500. TCRdb reworked the public reads: Q25 trimming with fastp, MiXCR clone assembly, productive beta chains retained. All rows with the same CDR3 protein become a single entry with the most common DNA and genes. The sample data list approximately 520,000 distinct CDR3 sequences, and 16% of these were observed just once. Less than 4% of the sample is taken by the ten largest. As regards this clonotype: Its antigen is currently not known. Base-call qualities are not available, and no considerably larger clone is one nucleotide away.

The CDR3 starts with the cysteine, ends with the phenylalanine, and has 14 residues. Only the CDR3 DNA is retained, 42 bases long and in frame from the first base. The germline V gene gives CDR1 as ENHRY and CDR2 as SYGVKD. V is trimmed back by 7 bases and J by 3 bases, and the junction contains 5 bases that no gene match accounts for. Recombination connected TRBV10-3 to TRBJ2-2; the junction holds 7 bases that match TRBD1. Sequencing was performed on CD4+ T cells sorted from PBMCs, taken less than 30 months after vaccination. The sequence derives from a man aged 50 to 69 who received an inactivated influenza vaccine. Donor details come from another sample of the same person, matched by shared clones. CDR3 sequence: CAITRGLDTGELFF. The base sequence is TGTGCCATCACGAGGGGGCTGGACACCGGGGAGCTGTTTTTT.